The present entry profiles one T cell receptor (beta chain) with its context. The target antigen is unknown. The data derive from a study of T cells after posttransplantation cyclophosphamide. Study-wide points: Recipient CMV seropositivity and CMV reactivation strongly tracked TRB clonality. Blood and skin or GI T cell repertoires showed limited TRB overlap.

Germline V gives CDR1 SGDLS, CDR2 YYNGEE. The CDR3 has 15 residues. The method was immunoSEQ multiplex PCR; TCRdb's version includes in-frame clones alone and lacks a portion of them. Among approximately 47,000 clones, approximately 90% were seen once, and the ten largest hold around 3%. This sequence joins TRBV9 and TRBJ2-5; 9 bases are shared with TRBD1. The J call is uncertain, as TRBJ2-7 better fits the DNA end. Sequencing was performed on PBMCs. The clonotype originates from a woman aged 45 to 65 in good health and a related stem cell transplant donor. The CDR3 nucleotides read TGTGCCAGCAGCCCTGTAGGGACAGGGTCCTACGAGCAGTACTTC. This sequence encodes CASSPVGTGSYEQYF.